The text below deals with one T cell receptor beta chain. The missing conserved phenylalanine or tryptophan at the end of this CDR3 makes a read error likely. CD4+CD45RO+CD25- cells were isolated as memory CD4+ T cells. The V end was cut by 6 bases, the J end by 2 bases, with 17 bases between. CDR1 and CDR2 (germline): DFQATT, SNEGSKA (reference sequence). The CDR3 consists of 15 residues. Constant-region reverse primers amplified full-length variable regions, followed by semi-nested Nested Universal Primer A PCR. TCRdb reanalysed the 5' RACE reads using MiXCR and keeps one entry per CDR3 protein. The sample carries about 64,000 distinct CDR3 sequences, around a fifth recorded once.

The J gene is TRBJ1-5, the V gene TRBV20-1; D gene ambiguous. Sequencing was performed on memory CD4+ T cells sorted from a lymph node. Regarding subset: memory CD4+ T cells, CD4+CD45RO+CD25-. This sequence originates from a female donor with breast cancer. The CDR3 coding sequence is TGCAGTGCAAAAGAACCCTTAACTGGCAATCAGCCCCAGCATTCT. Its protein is CSAKEPLTGNQPQHS.